The text below deals with one TCR beta chain. Antigen specificity is unknown. V lost 0 bases, J lost 8 bases, and 10 bases lay in between. The CDR3 length is 13 residues. The germline CDR1 and CDR2 sequences are SGHDN and FVKESK. Produced via immunoSEQ multiplex PCR; TCRdb's table is partial and in-frame only. The table has over 30,000 clones, 84% seen once; the top ten hold more than 1.5%. This sample is drawn from a study of Siglec-9 on CD8 T cells in melanoma. Findings of the study overall: An effector memory CD8+ subset marked by Siglec-9 reportedly appeared to gather in melanoma.

This clonotype originated in a human donor in good health. The sequenced sample consisted of Siglec-9- CD8+ T cells sorted from blood. The rearrangement joins TRBV14 to TRBJ1-2, with D maybe TRBD1 (5 bases). CDR3 in amino acids: CASSQDTRDGYTF. The CDR3, as DNA: TGTGCCAGCAGCCAAGATACGAGGGACGGCTACACCTTC.